What follows are 13 T cell receptor beta chains derived from one specimen sequenced in a study of blood T cell repertoires in COVID-19. The repertoire was sequenced with immunoSEQ multiplex PCR; TCRdb's copy has only in-frame clones and lacks some. The sample has roughly 73,000 clones; roughly 79% are singletons. Sequencing was performed on peripheral blood. Receptors originate from a man aged 65 to 85 with acute or convalescent COVID-19.

This clone was seen just once. The CDR3 is CASSELTSGSGYTQYF. The CDR3 DNA is TGTGCCAGCAGCGAATTGACTAGCGGGAGTGGTTATACGCAGTATTTT. This chain links TRBV2 with TRBJ2-3, with 12 nucleotides matching TRBD2. The ends lost 6 bases at V and 7 bases at J; junction bases unmatched: 11. The germline CDR1 and CDR2 sequences are SNHLY and FYNNEI. This CDR3 has 16 amino acids.

V and J are TRBV24-1 and TRBJ2-5; no firm D call. The CDR3 runs to 13 residues. Germline V gives CDR1 KGHDR, CDR2 SFDVKD. Trimming shortened V by 1 base and J by 7 bases, and 9 bases separated the two germline ends. CDR3 loop: CATSDFNPPTQYF. The CDR3 bases are TGTGCCACCAGTGATTTCAATCCCCCGACCCAGTACTTC.

The chain is built from TRBV2 and TRBJ1-2, with D uncertain. Germline-derived CDR1 and CDR2 are SNHLY and FYNNEI. V was cut by 4 bases and J by 3 bases, with 12 bases left in between. The CDR3 length is 14 residues. CDR3 DNA: TGTGCCAGCAGTGTGGAGGCCCTGGACTATGGCTACACCTTC. Residues: CASSVEALDYGYTF.

The rearrangement uses TRBV7-3 and TRBJ2-2; D perhaps matches TRBD2 (5 bases). From germline, CDR1 is SGHTA and CDR2 FQGTGA. The CDR3 sequence is 15 residues long. The V gene lost 2 bases and the J gene lost 1 base, with 8 bases spanning the gap. The CDR3 DNA sequence: TGTGCCAGCAGCTTAGGGAGCGGGAACACCGGGGAGCTGTTTTTT. It yields the protein CASSLGSGNTGELFF.

The chain joins TRBV6-2 or TRBV6-3 to TRBJ2-1; TRBD2 agrees at 14 bases. The J segment lost 10 bases and the V segment lost 6 bases, leaving 5 bases of the junction unmatched. Per the germline V gene, CDR1 is MNHEY and CDR2 is SVGEGT. This CDR3 is built from 14 residues. The chain's CDR3 is CASSRTSGRYEQFF. CDR3 DNA sequence: TGTGCCAGCAGCCGGACTAGCGGGAGGTACGAGCAGTTCTTC.

V gene TRBV10-1 combines with J gene TRBJ1-1; the match to TRBD1 covers 7 bases. The CDR3 has 14 residues. V lost 4 bases, J lost 1 base, and 3 bases stayed unmatched. The germline V gene encodes CDR1 WNHNN and CDR2 SYGVQD (reference sequence). The CDR3 here is CASSAGTANTEAFF. The CDR3 DNA follows: TGCGCCAGCAGTGCCGGGACAGCGAACACTGAAGCTTTCTTT.

The genes are TRBV18 and TRBJ2-6; 7 nucleotides align to TRBD1. This CDR3 is 17 amino acids long. Trimming cost V 4 bases and J 0 bases; bases outside gene matches: 6. Germline CDR1 KGHSH, CDR2 LQKENI. CDR3 amino acids: CASSLGTANSGANVLTF. The CDR3 bases are TGTGCCAGCTCACTCGGGACAGCGAACTCTGGGGCCAACGTCCTGACTTTC.

In its sample, this clone was seen once. Here the CDR3 DNA reads TGTGCCAGCAGCTTCGGCGCAGGCCCCAACTATGGCTACACCTTC. Translated, it gives CASSFGAGPNYGYTF. The chain recombines TRBV7-2 with TRBJ1-2; the D is unclear. Between the trimmed V and J ends, which lost 3 bases and 2 bases, there was a span of 13 bases. Germline CDR1 reads SGHTA; CDR2 reads FQGNSA. The CDR3 is made up of 15 amino acids.

The chain has TRBV18 and TRBJ1-1; no clear D. Looked up from germline, CDR1 is KGHSH and CDR2 is LQKENI. The CDR3 length is 13 residues. V lost 3 bases, J lost 3 bases, and 8 bases lay in between. CDR3: CASSPRQDTEAFF. The DNA of the CDR3 is TGTGCCAGCTCACCTCGACAAGACACTGAAGCTTTCTTT.

The chain carries TRBV28 and TRBJ1-2; D is possibly TRBD1 (5 bases). This CDR3 is built from 12 residues. Per germline, CDR1 MDHEN and CDR2 SYDVKM. Trimming took off 5 bases at V and 4 bases at J, with 8 bases between the two ends. CDR3 nucleotide sequence: TGTGCCAGCAGTCAGGGAGGCTATGGCTACACCTTC. It encodes CASSQGGYGYTF.

This chain connects TRBV19 to TRBJ2-7; D gene uncertain. This CDR3 is 13 amino acids long. Trimming removed 3 bases at V and 3 bases at J, with 9 bases between. Germline V lookup: CDR1 LNHDA, CDR2 SQIVND (reference sequence). This chain's CDR3 is CASSIPNSYEQYF. The CDR3 nucleotides are TGTGCCAGTAGTATCCCTAACAGCTACGAGCAGTACTTC.

The V call is TRBV11-2, the J call TRBJ2-2, with TRBD2 identical over 7 bases. Trimming cost V 8 bases and J 5 bases; bases outside gene matches: 14. CDR1 is SGHAT and CDR2 is FQNNGV in the germline V gene. This CDR3 comprises 16 residues. The DNA for the CDR3 is TGTGCCAGCCGTCAAGGCCAGCTAGCGGCTACCGGGGAGCTGTTTTTT. It is translated as CASRQGQLAATGELFF.

This chain links TRBV5-1 with TRBJ2-1; 7 bases line up with TRBD2. The CDR3 runs to 16 residues. V shed 7 bases, J shed 9 bases, and the junction held 19 bases outside the gene matches. Germline V lookup: CDR1 SGHRS, CDR2 YFSETQ. DNA for the CDR3: TGCGCCAGCGCCCCTGGGGCGGGAGTACAATGGGCTGAGCAGTTCTTC. Residues: CASAPGAGVQWAEQFF.